This T cell receptor beta chain was sequenced during a study of cytomegalovirus exposure and HLA in healthy donors. There were likely unrecorded immune exposures, though donors were nominally healthy when sampled. CDR1 and CDR2 (germline): SGHNT, YYREEE (reference sequence). J was trimmed by 5 bases and V by 4 bases; bases with no gene match: 14. CDR3 size: 18 residues. In the case of this clone: As yet, its antigen is unknown.

Amplification used 60 Vbeta primers and 13 Jbeta primers. Sequencing was performed with immunoSEQ multiplex PCR; in TCRdb, only in-frame clones are kept and a portion is missing. The table has 150,000 to 200,000 clones, 79% seen once. Study-wide points: In a later analysis, compared with equally common non-associated chains, HLA-associated beta chains were more expanded. In vitro checks showed that a few CMV-associated chains really do target CMV antigens. Association of fewer than 20,000 TCR beta sequences with HLA alleles was found at 0.05 false discovery rate in a later analysis.

The sequenced material came from PBMCs. This receptor was taken from a girl aged 10 to 17 in good health and CMV-seropositive. The chain uses TRBV5-4 and TRBJ2-2; 10 positions match TRBD2. The DNA for the CDR3 is TGTGCCAGCAGCCCCCTCAGCGGGGGGGCTGGTGGTACCGGGGAGCTGTTTTTT. It codes for CASSPLSGGAGGTGELFF.